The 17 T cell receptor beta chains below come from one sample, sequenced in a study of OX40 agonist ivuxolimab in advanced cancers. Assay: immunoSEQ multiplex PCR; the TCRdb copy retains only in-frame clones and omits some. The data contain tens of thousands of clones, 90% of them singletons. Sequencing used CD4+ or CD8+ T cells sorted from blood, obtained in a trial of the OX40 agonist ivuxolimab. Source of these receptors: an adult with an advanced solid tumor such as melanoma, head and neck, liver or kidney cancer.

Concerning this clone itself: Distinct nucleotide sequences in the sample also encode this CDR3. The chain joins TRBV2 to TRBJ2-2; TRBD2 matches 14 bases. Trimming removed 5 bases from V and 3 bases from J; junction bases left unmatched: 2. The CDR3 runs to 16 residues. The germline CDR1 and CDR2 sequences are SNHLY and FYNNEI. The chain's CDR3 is CASSLGLAGDTGELFF. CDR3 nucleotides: TGTGCCAGCAGTTTGGGACTAGCGGGAGACACCGGGGAGCTGTTTTTT.

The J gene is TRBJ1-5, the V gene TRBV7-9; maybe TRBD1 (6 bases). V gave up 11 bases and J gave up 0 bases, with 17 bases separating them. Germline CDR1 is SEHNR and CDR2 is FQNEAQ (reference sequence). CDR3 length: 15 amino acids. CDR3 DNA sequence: TGTGCCCCGGTGGGGGGCGCATATAGCAATCAGCCCCAGCATTTT. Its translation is CAPVGGAYSNQPQHF.

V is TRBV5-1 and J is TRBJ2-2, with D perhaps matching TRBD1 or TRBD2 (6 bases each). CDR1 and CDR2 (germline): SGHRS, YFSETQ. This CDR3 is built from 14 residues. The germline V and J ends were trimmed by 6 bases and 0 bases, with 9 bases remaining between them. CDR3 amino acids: CASMEGANTGELFF. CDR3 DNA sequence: TGCGCCAGCATGGAGGGGGCGAACACCGGGGAGCTGTTTTTT.

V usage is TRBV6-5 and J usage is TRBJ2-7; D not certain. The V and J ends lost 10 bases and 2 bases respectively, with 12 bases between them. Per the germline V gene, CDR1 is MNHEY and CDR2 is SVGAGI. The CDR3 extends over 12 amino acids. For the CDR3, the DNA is TGTGCCACCCGAGCTGGTCCCTACGAGCAGTACTTC. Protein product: CATRAGPYEQYF.

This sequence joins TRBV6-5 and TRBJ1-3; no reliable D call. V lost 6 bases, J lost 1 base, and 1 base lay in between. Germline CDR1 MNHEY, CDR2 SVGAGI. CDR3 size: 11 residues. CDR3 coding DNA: TGTGCCAGCAGATCTGGAAACACCATATATTTT. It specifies CASRSGNTIYF.

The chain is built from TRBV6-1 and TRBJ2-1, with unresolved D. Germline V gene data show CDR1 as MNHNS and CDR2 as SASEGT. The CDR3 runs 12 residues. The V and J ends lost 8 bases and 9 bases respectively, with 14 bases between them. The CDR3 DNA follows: TGTGCCAGCTCCGAAGGCGCAACTGAGCAGTTCTTC. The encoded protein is CASSEGATEQFF.

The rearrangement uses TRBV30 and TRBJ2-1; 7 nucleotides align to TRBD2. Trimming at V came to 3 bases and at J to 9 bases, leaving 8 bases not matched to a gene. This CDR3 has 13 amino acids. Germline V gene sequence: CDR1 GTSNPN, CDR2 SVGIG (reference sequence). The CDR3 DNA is TGTGCCTGGAGGGTAGCGGGCCTCGCTGAGCAGTTCTTC. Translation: CAWRVAGLAEQFF.

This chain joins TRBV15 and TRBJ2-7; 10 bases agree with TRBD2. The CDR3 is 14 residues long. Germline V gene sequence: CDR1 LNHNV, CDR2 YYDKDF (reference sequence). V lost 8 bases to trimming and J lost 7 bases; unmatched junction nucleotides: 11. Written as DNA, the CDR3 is TGTGCCACCGGCTCACTAGCGGGACTAGGGGAGCAGTACTTC. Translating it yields CATGSLAGLGEQYF.

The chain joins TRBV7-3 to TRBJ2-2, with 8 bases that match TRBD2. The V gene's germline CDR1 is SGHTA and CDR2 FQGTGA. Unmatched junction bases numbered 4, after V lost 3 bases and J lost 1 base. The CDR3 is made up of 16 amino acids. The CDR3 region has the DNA TGTGCCAGCAGCTTGGGAGCGGGAGTGAACACCGGGGAGCTGTTTTTT. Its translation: CASSLGAGVNTGELFF. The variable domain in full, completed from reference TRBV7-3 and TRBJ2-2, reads GAGVSQTPSNKVTEKGKYVELRCDPISGHTALYWYRQSLGQGPEFLIYFQGTGAADDSGLPNDRFFAVRPEGSVSTLKIQRTERGDSAVYLCASSLGAGVNTGELFFGEGSRLTVL.

CDR3 protein: CASSLVDGGRGQYF. The CDR3 region has the DNA TGTGCCAGCAGCTTAGTTGACGGGGGGCGCGGGCAGTACTTC. The chain carries TRBV7-9 and TRBJ2-7; a weak D match, TRBD2 (7 bases). The CDR3 runs 14 residues. From germline, CDR1 is SEHNR and CDR2 FQNEAQ (reference sequence). V was pared by 1 base and J by 9 bases, with 16 bases between.

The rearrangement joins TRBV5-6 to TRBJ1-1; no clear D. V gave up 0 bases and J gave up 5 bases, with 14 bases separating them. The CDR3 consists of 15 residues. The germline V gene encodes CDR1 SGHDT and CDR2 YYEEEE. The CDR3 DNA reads TGTGCCAGCAGCTTGGATCGAAGGTGGAGGACTGAAGCTTTCTTT. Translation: CASSLDRRWRTEAFF.

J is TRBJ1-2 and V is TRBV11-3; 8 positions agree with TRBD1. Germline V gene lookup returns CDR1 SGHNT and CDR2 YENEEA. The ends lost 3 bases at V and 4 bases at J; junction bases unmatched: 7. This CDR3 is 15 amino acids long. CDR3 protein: CASSFRRGRSYGYTF. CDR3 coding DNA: TGTGCCAGCAGCTTCCGCAGGGGGCGCTCCTATGGCTACACCTTC.

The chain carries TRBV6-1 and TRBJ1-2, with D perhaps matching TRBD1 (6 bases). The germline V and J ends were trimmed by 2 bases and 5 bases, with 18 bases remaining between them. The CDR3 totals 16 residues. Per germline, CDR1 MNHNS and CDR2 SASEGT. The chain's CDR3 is CASSELPLGARYGYTF. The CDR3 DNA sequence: TGTGCCAGCAGTGAACTTCCTTTGGGGGCGAGGTATGGCTACACCTTC.

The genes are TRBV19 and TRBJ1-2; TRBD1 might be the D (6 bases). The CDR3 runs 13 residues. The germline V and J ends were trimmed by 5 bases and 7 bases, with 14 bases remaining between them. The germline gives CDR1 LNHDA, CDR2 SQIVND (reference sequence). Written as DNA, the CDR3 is TGTGCCAGTAGTCCAGGGGACCTCCGTGGCTACACCTTC. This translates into CASSPGDLRGYTF.

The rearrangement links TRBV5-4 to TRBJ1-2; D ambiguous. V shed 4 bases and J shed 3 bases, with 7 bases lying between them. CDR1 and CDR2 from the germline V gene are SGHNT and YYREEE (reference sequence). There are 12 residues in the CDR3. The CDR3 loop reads CASSTDYYGYTF. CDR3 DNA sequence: TGTGCCAGCAGCACGGACTACTATGGCTACACCTTC.

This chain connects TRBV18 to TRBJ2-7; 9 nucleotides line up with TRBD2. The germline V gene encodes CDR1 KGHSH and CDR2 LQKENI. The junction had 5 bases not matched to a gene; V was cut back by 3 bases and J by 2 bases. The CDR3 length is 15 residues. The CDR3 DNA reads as TGTGCCAGCTCACCGGGTAGCGGGAGCCCCTACGAGCAGTACTTC. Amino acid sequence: CASSPGSGSPYEQYF. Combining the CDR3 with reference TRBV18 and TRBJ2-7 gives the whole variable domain NAGVMQNPRHLVRRRGQEARLRCSPMKGHSHVYWYRQLPEEGLKFMVYLQKENIIDESGMPKERFSAEFPKEGPSILRIQQVVRGDSAAYFCASSPGSGSPYEQYFGPGTRLTVT.

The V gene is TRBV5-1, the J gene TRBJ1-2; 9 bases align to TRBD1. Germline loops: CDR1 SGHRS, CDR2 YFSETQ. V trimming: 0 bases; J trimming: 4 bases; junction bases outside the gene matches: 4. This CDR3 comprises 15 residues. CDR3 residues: CASSLDGTGTYGYTF. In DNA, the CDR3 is TGCGCCAGCAGCTTGGATGGGACAGGGACCTATGGCTACACCTTC.